Detailed here is one TCR beta chain. Its target is not known. CDR3 length equals 14 residues. Per the germline V gene, CDR1 is SGHTA and CDR2 is FQGNSA. Trimming shortened V by 1 base and J by 1 base, and 7 bases separated the two germline ends. This entry comes from a study of T-cell memory formation after mild COVID-19. At the level of the study: Largely, TCR clusters stayed within a single donor.

From the 5' RACE reads, TCRdb called clonotypes with MiXCR, one entry per CDR3 protein. The top ten clones hold about 12% of a sample with about half a million distinct CDR3 sequences, 15% to 20% of them seen once. The study, taken as a whole, reports: Mainly in CM and EM were contracting CD4+ clones; CD8+ were in EMRA. Clones contracting day 15 to 85 were balanced CD4/CD8; later expanders leaned CD4+.

The clonotype comes from an adult woman who had mild COVID-19 (a few samples of this study predate the infection). Cell type and time point are not known. The genes are TRBV7-2 and TRBJ1-1; D is unresolved. Sequencing was done on a sample of PBMCs or a T cell subset sorted from them (not recorded which). The CDR3, as DNA: TGTGCCAGCAGCTTAGATCCCAGGAACACTGAAGCTTTCTTT. Translating it yields CASSLDPRNTEAFF.